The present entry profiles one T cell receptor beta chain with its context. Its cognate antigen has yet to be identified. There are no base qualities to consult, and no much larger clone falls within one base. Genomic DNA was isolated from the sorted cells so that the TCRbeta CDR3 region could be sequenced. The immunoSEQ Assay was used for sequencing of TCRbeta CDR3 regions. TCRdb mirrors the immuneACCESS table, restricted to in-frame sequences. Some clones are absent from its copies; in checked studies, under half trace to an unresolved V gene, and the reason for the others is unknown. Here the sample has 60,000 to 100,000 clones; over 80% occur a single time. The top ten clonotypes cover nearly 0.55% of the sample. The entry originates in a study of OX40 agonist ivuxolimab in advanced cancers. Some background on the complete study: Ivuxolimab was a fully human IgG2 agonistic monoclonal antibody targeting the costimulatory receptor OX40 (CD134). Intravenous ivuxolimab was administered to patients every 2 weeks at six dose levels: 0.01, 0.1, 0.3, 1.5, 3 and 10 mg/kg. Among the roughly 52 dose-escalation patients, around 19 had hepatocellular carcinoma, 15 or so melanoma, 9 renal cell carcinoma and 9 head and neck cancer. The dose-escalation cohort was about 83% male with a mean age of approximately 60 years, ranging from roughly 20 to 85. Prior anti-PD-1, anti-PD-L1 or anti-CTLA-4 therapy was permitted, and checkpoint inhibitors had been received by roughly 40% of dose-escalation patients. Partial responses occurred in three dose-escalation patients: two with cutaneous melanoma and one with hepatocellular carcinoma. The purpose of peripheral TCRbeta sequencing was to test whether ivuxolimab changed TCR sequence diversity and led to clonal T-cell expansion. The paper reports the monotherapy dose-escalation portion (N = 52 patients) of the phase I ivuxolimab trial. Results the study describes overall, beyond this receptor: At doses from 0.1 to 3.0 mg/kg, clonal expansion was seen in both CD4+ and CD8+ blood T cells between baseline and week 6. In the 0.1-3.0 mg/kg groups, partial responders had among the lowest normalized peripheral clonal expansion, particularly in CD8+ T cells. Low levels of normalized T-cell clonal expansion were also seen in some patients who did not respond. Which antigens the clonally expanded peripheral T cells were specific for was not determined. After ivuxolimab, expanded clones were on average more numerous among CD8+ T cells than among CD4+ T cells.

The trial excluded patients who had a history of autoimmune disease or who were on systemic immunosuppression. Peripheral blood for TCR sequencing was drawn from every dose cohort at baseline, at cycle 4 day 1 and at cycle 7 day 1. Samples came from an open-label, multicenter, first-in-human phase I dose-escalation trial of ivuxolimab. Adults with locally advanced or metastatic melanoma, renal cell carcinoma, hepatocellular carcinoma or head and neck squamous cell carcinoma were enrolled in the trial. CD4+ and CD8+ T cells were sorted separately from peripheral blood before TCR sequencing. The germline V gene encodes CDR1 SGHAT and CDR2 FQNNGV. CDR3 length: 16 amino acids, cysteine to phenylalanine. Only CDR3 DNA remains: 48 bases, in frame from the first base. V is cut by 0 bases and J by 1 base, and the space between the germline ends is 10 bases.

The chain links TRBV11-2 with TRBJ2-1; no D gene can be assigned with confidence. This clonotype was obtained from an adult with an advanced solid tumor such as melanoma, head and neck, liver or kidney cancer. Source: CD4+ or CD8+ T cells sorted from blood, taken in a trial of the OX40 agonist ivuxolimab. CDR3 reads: CASSLEGGRSYNEQFF. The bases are TGTGCCAGCAGCTTAGAGGGTGGAAGGTCCTACAATGAGCAGTTCTTC.